The 11 T cell receptor beta chains below were found in one sample sequenced in a study of response to subunit inactivated influenza vaccine. TCRdb fed the RT-PCR reads into MiXCR, producing one record per CDR3 protein. The repertoire holds a few hundred thousand distinct CDR3 sequences, with approximately 15% as singletons. This specimen consisted of PBMCs from blood, obtained roughly 13 days after vaccination. The receptor source for this set is a man aged 50-60 years who received an inactivated influenza vaccine.

This clonotype was seen many times. CDR3 sequence (DNA): TGTGCCACCAGCAGAGATCTTCCGATTAGGGGACGAGCGGAGACCCAGTACTTC. Protein sequence: CATSRDLPIRGRAETQYF. This chain links TRBV15 with TRBJ2-5; tentatively, D is TRBD1 or TRBD2 (5 bases each). V was shortened by 0 bases and J by 5 bases, with 22 bases between the two germline ends. This CDR3 region has 18 residues. Germline lookup yields CDR1 LNHNV and CDR2 YYDKDF (reference sequence). Looking up the rest from reference TRBV15 and TRBJ2-5 gives the full variable domain: DAMVIQNPRYQVTQFGKPVTLSCSQTLNHNVMYWYQQKSSQAPKLLFHYYDKDFNNEADTPDNFQSRRPNTSFCFLDIRSPGLGDTAMYLCATSRDLPIRGRAETQYFGPGTRLLVL.

J is TRBJ2-3 and V is TRBV11-2; 8 bases fit TRBD2. Germline CDR1 SGHAT, CDR2 FQNNGV. V was pared by 1 base and J by 2 bases, with 17 bases of the junction left unmatched. The CDR3 runs to 20 residues. The CDR3 nucleotides read TGTGCCAGCAGCTTAGGGGGCAGGTTCCAATCACTAGCGGACACAGATACGCAGTATTTT. Its translation is CASSLGGRFQSLADTDTQYF. Full variable domain (remainder filled in from reference TRBV11-2 and TRBJ2-3): EAGVAQSPRYKIIEKRQSVAFWCNPISGHATLYWYQQILGQGPKLLIQFQNNGVVDDSQLPKDRFSAERLKGVDSTLKIQPAKLEDSAVYLCASSLGGRFQSLADTDTQYFGPGTRLTVL.

This chain links TRBV5-1 with TRBJ1-3, with D unresolved. Trimming took off 0 bases at V and 0 bases at J, with 13 bases between the two ends. The CDR3 spans 17 residues. Per the germline V gene, CDR1 is SGHRS and CDR2 is YFSETQ. The CDR3 loop is CASSLDPGSSSGNTIYF. The CDR3 DNA follows: TGCGCCAGCAGCTTGGATCCGGGGTCGAGCTCTGGAAACACCATATATTTT.

V usage is TRBV7-9 and J usage is TRBJ2-5, with D hard to call. The CDR3 runs 12 residues. The V end was cut by 7 bases, the J end by 5 bases, with 11 bases between. Per germline, CDR1 SEHNR and CDR2 FQNEAQ (reference sequence). CDR3: CASNQVGETQYF. CDR3 nucleotides: TGTGCCAGCAATCAGGTTGGGGAGACCCAGTACTTC.

This clonotype was counted between two and nine times. This sequence joins TRBV5-4 and TRBJ2-3; D is possibly TRBD1 (6 bases). The CDR3 spans 17 residues. Germline CDR1 reads SGHNT; CDR2 reads YYREEE (reference sequence). Trimming shortened V by 1 base and J by 2 bases, and 17 bases separated the two germline ends. CDR3 nucleotide sequence: TGTGCCAGCAGCTTGTGGCTTTTAGGGGGATCCACAGATACGCAGTATTTT. It is translated as CASSLWLLGGSTDTQYF.

This clonotype appeared a few times. The chain is built from TRBV4-2 and TRBJ1-1; D gene ambiguous. CDR1 is LGHNA, CDR2 YNFKEQ, per germline. This CDR3 comprises 16 residues. V lost 0 bases, J lost 1 base, and 12 bases lay in between. CDR3 amino acids: CASSQESLLKNTEAFF. DNA for the CDR3: TGTGCCAGCAGCCAAGAATCCTTACTCAAGAACACTGAAGCTTTCTTT.

The chain carries TRBV4-1 and TRBJ2-3, with D uncertain. Trimming took off 4 bases at V and 1 base at J, with 15 bases between the two ends. In germline, CDR1 is MGHRA, CDR2 YSYEKL. The CDR3 has 16 residues. The CDR3 here is CASSPVLPRGTDTQYF. The CDR3 coding sequence is TGCGCCAGCAGCCCAGTTTTACCACGAGGCACAGATACGCAGTATTTT.

The chain carries TRBV7-2 and TRBJ2-7; a possible D gene is TRBD2 (6 bases). Germline CDR1 reads SGHTA; CDR2 reads FQGNSA. This CDR3 contains 15 residues. Deletions cut 3 bases from V and 7 bases from J, with 19 bases between. CDR3 nucleotides: TGTGCCAGCAGCTTTGGGAACAGGCTCGCGGGGGAGCAGTACTTC. Translating it yields CASSFGNRLAGEQYF.

This clonotype appeared a few times. This chain connects TRBV20-1 to TRBJ2-5; tentatively, D is TRBD2 (6 bases). The CDR3 totals 14 residues. Germline lookup yields CDR1 DFQATT and CDR2 SNEGSKA (reference sequence). The V gene lost 6 bases and the J gene lost 2 bases, with 16 bases spanning the gap. The CDR3 nucleotides are TGCAGTGCCAAATCTGCGGGATTTCAAGAGACCCAGTACTTC. Its protein product is CSAKSAGFQETQYF.

This clonotype was seen more than once but under ten times. The chain combines TRBV12-3 or TRBV12-4 with TRBJ1-6; tentatively, D is TRBD1 (6 bases). The V end lost 6 bases, the J end lost 8 bases, and 14 bases lay between the germline ends. This CDR3 is built from 14 residues. CDR3 DNA sequence: TGTGCCAGCAGCCCCACAGGGATGGATTCACCCCTCCACTTT. Encoded protein: CASSPTGMDSPLHF.

This clonotype was detected only a few times. V and J are TRBV4-1 and TRBJ2-1; TRBD2 matches 10 bases. Germline CDR1 is MGHRA and CDR2 is YSYEKL. The CDR3 contains 18 residues. Trimming at V came to 3 bases and at J to 6 bases, leaving 14 bases not matched to a gene. The chain's CDR3 is CASSHPSKGLAWGNEQFF. CDR3 nucleotide sequence: TGCGCCAGCAGCCACCCTTCAAAGGGACTAGCGTGGGGCAATGAGCAGTTCTTC.